A single sample is the source of the 14 T cell receptor beta chains below, sequenced in a study of long-term antiretroviral therapy in people with HIV. The run of the v3.0 immunoSEQ assay was at survey level. The protocol was immunoSEQ multiplex PCR, while the TCRdb copy is restricted to in-frame clones and leaves out a portion. The sample lists approximately 27,000 clones; around 90% were seen once. The sample consisted of unsorted PBMCs, taken about 5.3 years after starting antiretroviral therapy. These receptors were collected from a middle-aged woman with HIV.

V and J are TRBV6-5 and TRBJ1-5; D is perhaps TRBD1 (5 bases). This CDR3 is built from 15 residues. The V gene's germline CDR1 is MNHEY and CDR2 SVGAGI. The V gene lost 4 bases and the J gene lost 4 bases, with 14 bases spanning the gap. CDR3 nucleotides: TGTGCCAGCAGTTTCTCAGGGATTCCTAATCAGCCCCAGCATTTT. This translates into CASSFSGIPNQPQHF.

The J gene is TRBJ2-5, the V gene TRBV5-1; 7 bases match TRBD1. Germline values: CDR1 SGHRS, CDR2 YFSETQ. V dropped 2 bases and J dropped 1; count of bases not matched to a gene: 5. CDR3 length: 15 residues. CDR3 nucleotide sequence: TGCGCCAGCAGCTTAATACAGGGGTCCCAAGAGACCCAGTACTTC. Protein: CASSLIQGSQETQYF.

The chain combines TRBV29-1 with TRBJ2-7; the D is unclear. CDR1 and CDR2 from the germline V gene are SQVTM and ANQGSEA. The ends were cut back, 7 bases at V and 1 base at J, with 14 bases in the middle. The length of the CDR3 is 13 residues. As DNA, the CDR3 is TGCAGCGCCGTGTTGGGTGGGTCCTACGAGCAGTACTTC. Its translation: CSAVLGGSYEQYF.

The V and J genes are TRBV30 and TRBJ1-6; no clear D. The CDR3 covers 16 residues. The V end was cut by 6 bases, the J end by 0 bases, with 15 bases between. The germline V gene has CDR1 GTSNPN and CDR2 SVGIG (reference sequence). The CDR3 loop is CACPREASSYNSPLHF. CDR3 in DNA: TGTGCCTGCCCCCGGGAGGCAAGCTCCTATAATTCACCCCTCCACTTT.

The chain carries TRBV4-3 and TRBJ1-1; D is possibly TRBD1 (6 bases). The CDR3 is 15 amino acids. The germline V gene encodes CDR1 LGHNA and CDR2 YSLEER. Trimming left V 0 bases short and J 4 bases short, with 12 bases between. The CDR3 spells CASSQDRGGGTEAFF. CDR3 DNA sequence: TGCGCCAGCAGCCAAGATCGAGGGGGGGGCACTGAAGCTTTCTTT.

The chain uses TRBV30 and TRBJ1-5, with 7 nucleotides matching TRBD1. The CDR3 sequence is 13 residues long. V dropped 4 bases and J dropped 6; count of bases not matched to a gene: 6. CDR1 and CDR2 from the germline V gene are GTSNPN and SVGIG (reference sequence). In nucleotides, the CDR3 is TGTGCCTGGACAACAGGGGAAGGTCAGCCCCAGCATTTT. Translation gives CAWTTGEGQPQHF.

The chain employs TRBV5-1 and TRBJ2-3; TRBD2 might be the D (6 bases). CDR1 is SGHRS, CDR2 YFSETQ, per germline. CDR3 length equals 16 residues. Trimming removed 4 bases at V and 1 base at J, with 16 bases between. CDR3 bases: TGCGCCAGCAGCCCTAACTTCGGAGGGGGCACAGATACGCAGTATTTT. Encoded protein: CASSPNFGGGTDTQYF.

The chain couples TRBV7-2 to TRBJ1-3; the D is unclear. The CDR3 is made up of 16 amino acids. CDR1 SGHTA and CDR2 FQGNSA come from the germline V gene. The V end lost 2 bases, the J end lost 2 bases, and 13 bases lay between the germline ends. The CDR3 DNA sequence: TGTGCCAGCAGCTTATCCCCCGGTGGAACTGGAAACACCATATATTTT. It is translated as CASSLSPGGTGNTIYF. The full variable domain, with the rest looked up from reference TRBV7-2 and TRBJ1-3, is GAGVSQSPSNKVTEKGKDVELRCDPISGHTALYWYRQSLGQGLEFLIYFQGNSAPDKSGLPSDRFSAERTGGSVSTLTIQRTQQEDSAVYLCASSLSPGGTGNTIYFGEGSWLTVV.

The DNA of the CDR3 is TGTGCCAGCAGTGAAGCTATCGGGACAGGCGAAGGGGTGCGAGAGACCCAGTACTTC. Encoded protein: CASSEAIGTGEGVRETQYF. The chain links TRBV6-1 to TRBJ2-5; 8 nucleotides agree with TRBD1. The V and J ends lost 0 bases and 4 bases, in that order; junction bases with no gene match: 16. This CDR3 is built from 19 residues. Per the germline V gene, CDR1 is MNHNS and CDR2 is SASEGT.

In nucleotides, the CDR3 is TGTGCCAGCAGCGGCTACGGGGGCGACCCCTCCGAGCAGTACTTC. It translates to CASSGYGGDPSEQYF. V gene TRBV11-3 combines with J gene TRBJ2-7; perhaps D is TRBD1 or TRBD2 (6 bases each). CDR1 is SGHNT and CDR2 is YENEEA in the germline V gene. Trimming removed 5 bases at V and 6 bases at J, with 20 bases between. CDR3 size: 15 residues.

The chain recombines TRBV7-8 with TRBJ2-3, with 8 bases lining up with TRBD1. J gave up 5 bases and V 4 bases, and 5 bases lay outside the gene matches. Per germline, CDR1 SGHVS and CDR2 FQNEAQ. This CDR3 contains 14 residues. Here the CDR3 reads CASSSQGAGDTQYF. DNA for the CDR3: TGTGCCAGCAGCTCTCAGGGGGCTGGAGATACGCAGTATTTT. Looking up the rest from reference TRBV7-8 and TRBJ2-3 gives the full variable domain: GAGVSQSPRYKVAKRGQDVALRCDPISGHVSLFWYQQALGQGPEFLTYFQNEAQLDKSGLPSDRFFAERPEGSVSTLKIQRTQQEDSAVYLCASSSQGAGDTQYFGPGTRLTVL.

As DNA, the CDR3 is TGTGCCAGTAGTGTCCCCGGACAGGGGACGGAGTTATGCTACGAGCAGTACTTC. It is translated as CASSVPGQGTELCYEQYF. The chain couples TRBV19 to TRBJ2-7, with 9 positions matching TRBD1. The V segment lost 5 bases and the J segment 3 bases; nucleotides outside the gene matches: 17. The CDR3 loop spans 18 amino acids. Germline V lookup: CDR1 LNHDA, CDR2 SQIVND (reference sequence).

The rearrangement uses TRBV7-2 and TRBJ2-5, with D possibly TRBD1 on 6 matching bases. Germline assignment: CDR1 SGHTA and CDR2 FQGNSA. V lost 1 base and J lost 4, with 19 bases in between. The length of the CDR3 is 17 residues. CDR3 in amino acids: CASSLVATGWGRETQYF. In DNA, the CDR3 is TGTGCCAGCAGCTTAGTAGCTACAGGCTGGGGGCGAGAGACCCAGTACTTC. The full variable domain, rest sourced from reference TRBV7-2 and TRBJ2-5, is GAGVSQSPSNKVTEKGKDVELRCDPISGHTALYWYRQSLGQGLEFLIYFQGNSAPDKSGLPSDRFSAERTGGSVSTLTIQRTQQEDSAVYLCASSLVATGWGRETQYFGPGTRLLVL.

J is TRBJ2-2 and V is TRBV28; D possibly corresponds to TRBD2 (5 bases). This CDR3 spans 15 amino acids. Germline V gene lookup returns CDR1 MDHEN and CDR2 SYDVKM. V was clipped by 3 bases and J by 1 base, with 9 bases between them. The CDR3 DNA reads as TGTGCCAGCAGTTTTTCGAGGGAGAACACCGGGGAGCTGTTTTTT. Translation: CASSFSRENTGELFF.